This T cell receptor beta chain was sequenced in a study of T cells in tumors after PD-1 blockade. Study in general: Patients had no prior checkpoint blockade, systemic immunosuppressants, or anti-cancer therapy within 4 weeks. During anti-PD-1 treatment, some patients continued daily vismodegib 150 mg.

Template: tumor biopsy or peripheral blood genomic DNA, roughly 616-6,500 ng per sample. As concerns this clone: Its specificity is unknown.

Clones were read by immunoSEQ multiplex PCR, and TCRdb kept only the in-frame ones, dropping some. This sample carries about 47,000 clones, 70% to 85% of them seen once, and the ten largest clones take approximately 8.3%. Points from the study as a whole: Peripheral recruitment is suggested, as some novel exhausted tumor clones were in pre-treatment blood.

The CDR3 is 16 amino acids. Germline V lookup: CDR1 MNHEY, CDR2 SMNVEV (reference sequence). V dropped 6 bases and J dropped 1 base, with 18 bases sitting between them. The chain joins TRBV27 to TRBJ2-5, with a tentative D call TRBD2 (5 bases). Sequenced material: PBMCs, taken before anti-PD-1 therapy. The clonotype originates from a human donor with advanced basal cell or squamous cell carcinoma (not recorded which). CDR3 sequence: CASSLGRARVQETQYF. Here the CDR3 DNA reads TGTGCCAGCAGCCTCGGTAGGGCGCGGGTCCAAGAGACCCAGTACTTC.